This T cell receptor beta chain was obtained from a study of shared T cell receptors in the human thymus. V was clipped by 1 base and J by 6 bases, with 12 bases between them. Germline CDR1 and CDR2: SGHDN and FVKESK. The CDR3 consists of 14 residues. Only in-frame clones appear in the TCRdb table, and some are missing; sequencing was by immunoSEQ multiplex PCR. The sample records about 660,000 clones, 70% to 90% being singletons. These sequences were also reported in another study, on human thymus T cells. That report adds: In corrective heart surgery, resections were taken, and these provided the thymus tissue. Unrelated individuals had highly overlapping thymic repertoires, as reported in related research.

This receptor was obtained from a boy under two years old with a congenital heart defect. The chain couples TRBV14 to TRBJ1-2, with no clear D. Material: thymocytes. CDR3 amino acids: CASSQASGRNGYTF. As DNA, the CDR3 is TGTGCCAGCAGCCAAGCGAGCGGGCGGAATGGCTACACCTTC.